The 26 T cell receptor beta chains given below trace back to one sample, sequenced in a study of T cell repertoires in cytomegalovirus infection. Antigens for these TCRs are unknown. MiXCR, applied by TCRdb to the reads, yields one record per CDR3 protein. The table shows about 360,000 distinct CDR3 sequences, with about 35% occurring only once. This specimen was cultured PBMCs, taken from culture after CMV antigen stimulation. The receptors here all came from a human donor in good health (CMV status not recorded). Some clones in this sample may be carry-over from other donors' samples.

This clonotype was detected once. This chain connects TRBV7-9 to TRBJ2-5; 8 bases are shared with TRBD2. Germline CDR1 is SEHNR and CDR2 is FQNEAQ (reference sequence). The length of the CDR3 is 15 residues. V lost 5 bases, J lost 5 bases, and 10 bases stayed unmatched. CDR3 coding DNA: TGTGCCAGCAGCCCCCAGAGTAGCGGGATTGAGACCCAGTACTTC. Amino acids: CASSPQSSGIETQYF. The full variable domain, rest sourced from reference TRBV7-9 and TRBJ2-5, is DTGVSQNPRHKITKRGQNVTFRCDPISEHNRLYWYRQTLGQGPEFLTYFQNEAQLEKSRLLSDRFSAERPKGSFSTLEIQRTEQGDSAMYLCASSPQSSGIETQYFGPGTRLLVL.

This clonotype was seen a few times. V is TRBV12-3 or TRBV12-4 and J is TRBJ1-1, with D unresolved. The CDR3 consists of 12 residues. Between the trimmed V and J ends, which lost 3 bases and 6 bases, there was a span of 8 bases. For the CDR3, the DNA is TGTGCCAGCAGTTTGAGACGGGCTGAAGCTTTCTTT. This codes for CASSLRRAEAFF.

This clonotype was found a few times. The rearrangement uses TRBV20-1 and TRBJ2-1; 12 nucleotides match TRBD2. CDR3 length equals 16 residues. Germline-derived CDR1 and CDR2 are DFQATT and SNEGSKA (reference sequence). The J segment lost 3 bases and the V segment lost 3 bases, leaving 6 bases of the junction unmatched. The DNA of the CDR3 is TGCAGTGCTAGCAAACTAGCGGGAGGATTCTACAATGAGCAGTTCTTC. Amino acids: CSASKLAGGFYNEQFF.

The rearrangement links TRBV6-4 to TRBJ1-1; D not certain. Looked up from germline, CDR1 is MRHNA and CDR2 is SNTAGT. V was cut by 2 bases and J by 6 bases, with 10 bases left in between. CDR3 length: 13 amino acids. CDR3 coding DNA: TGTGCCAGCAGTGACCAGCGAGACTCTGAAGCTTTCTTT. Translated: CASSDQRDSEAFF.

This clonotype has only a few counts. This sequence joins TRBV11-2 and TRBJ2-2; the match to TRBD2 covers 8 bases. Germline V CDR1 and CDR2: SGHAT, FQNNGV. V shed 3 bases and J 8 bases; nucleotides not matched to a gene: 11. CDR3 length: 16 residues. CDR3 in DNA: TGTGCCAGCAGCTTCGCAGCCCGAACGGGAGGGGGGGAGCTGTTTTTT. This gives the protein CASSFAARTGGGELFF. Supplemented by reference TRBV11-2 and TRBJ2-2, the full variable domain reads EAGVAQSPRYKIIEKRQSVAFWCNPISGHATLYWYQQILGQGPKLLIQFQNNGVVDDSQLPKDRFSAERLKGVDSTLKIQPAKLEDSAVYLCASSFAARTGGGELFFGEGSRLTVL.

About this clonotype itself: The junction departs from germline at one end; a sequencing error may be responsible. The chain combines TRBV12-3 or TRBV12-4 with TRBJ1-3; D possibly corresponds to TRBD1 (6 bases). There are 16 residues in the CDR3. This CDR3 is CASTLSRGRRGNTIYF. The CDR3 DNA follows: TGTGCCAGCACTTTATCACGGGGGCGAAGGGGAAACACCATATATTTT.

This clonotype was observed a few times. The chain is built from TRBV7-2 and TRBJ2-2, with D unresolved. The germline V and J ends were trimmed by 0 bases and 3 bases, with 11 bases remaining between them. The germline CDR1 and CDR2 sequences are SGHTA and FQGNSA. CDR3 length equals 16 residues. The CDR3 DNA is TGTGCCAGCAGCTTAGCCCCCCACGGAGACACCGGGGAGCTGTTTTTT. Translated: CASSLAPHGDTGELFF.

The chain carries TRBV6-2 or TRBV6-3 and TRBJ2-7; D ambiguous. The germline V gene encodes CDR1 MNHEY and CDR2 SVGEGT. This CDR3 comprises 13 residues. Trimming removed 5 bases from V and 0 bases from J, with 8 bases in between. The CDR3 DNA follows: TGTGCCAGCAGTCCCAACTACTCCTACGAGCAGTACGTC. It yields the protein CASSPNYSYEQYV.

On this clonotype: The germline gene is not matched at one end of the junction; a read error may be the cause. V is TRBV7-7 and J is TRBJ2-1; 8 nucleotides agree with TRBD2. Germline loops: CDR1 SSHAT, CDR2 FNYEAQ (reference sequence). This CDR3 is 14 amino acids long. Here the CDR3 reads CASSPAGVDNEQFF. DNA for the CDR3: TGTGCTAGCAGCCCAGCGGGAGTTGACAATGAGCAGTTCTTC.

The rearrangement uses TRBV12-3 or TRBV12-4 and TRBJ2-2; D is perhaps TRBD2 (5 bases). Trimming removed 6 bases at V and 7 bases at J, with 15 bases between. This CDR3 has 14 amino acids. The CDR3 DNA is TGTGCCAGCAGATCTCGGCGTGGAGGCGGGGAGCTGTTTTTT. Translating gives CASRSRRGGGELFF.

This clonotype was detected only a few times. The chain is built from TRBV4-3 and TRBJ1-4, with 8 bases identical to TRBD1. The CDR3 runs to 15 residues. Trimming took 3 bases from V and 8 from J; bases not matched to a gene: 8. Germline V gives CDR1 LGHNA, CDR2 YSLEER. The CDR3 nucleotides are TGCGCCAGCAGCCATAAACTGGACAGGGTAGAAAAACTGTTTTTT. Its translation is CASSHKLDRVEKLFF.

As concerns this clonotype: Since no conserved phenylalanine or tryptophan closes the CDR3, a read error is the likely cause. The V and J genes are TRBV11-3 and TRBJ1-5; D is unresolved. The CDR3 is 13 residues long. Germline V gives CDR1 SGHNT, CDR2 YENEEA. The V end was cut by 2 bases, the J end by 3 bases, with 5 bases between. For the CDR3, the DNA is TGTGCCAGCAGCTTATTTCACAATCAGCCCCAGCATTCG. Translated: CASSLFHNQPQHS.

The chain combines TRBV7-2 with TRBJ1-1, with D unclear. The CDR3 consists of 14 residues. Germline assignment: CDR1 SGHTA and CDR2 FQGNSA. V lost 2 bases to trimming and J lost 1 base, with 8 bases between them. For the CDR3, the DNA is TGTGCCAGCAGCTTAAGCACGAGGAACACTGAAGCTTTCTTT. Its protein is CASSLSTRNTEAFF.

In its sample, this clonotype was seen a few times. The chain joins TRBV7-8 to TRBJ2-3, with D perhaps matching TRBD1 (5 bases). This CDR3 comprises 14 residues. V lost 3 bases to trimming and J lost 4 bases, with 11 bases between them. The germline V gene has CDR1 SGHVS and CDR2 FQNEAQ. The CDR3 nucleotides are TGTGCCAGCAGCTTGGGTCTAGGGGCAGATACGCAGTATTTT. This sequence encodes CASSLGLGADTQYF.

This clonotype has a handful of counts. This rearrangement joins TRBV7-6 to TRBJ2-6, with TRBD1 matching over 8 bases. The germline V gene encodes CDR1 SGHVS and CDR2 FNYEAQ. CDR3 size: 18 residues. V was clipped by 2 bases and J by 1 base; unmatched bases: 7. Written as DNA, the CDR3 is TGTGCCAGCAGCTTATACCGGGACAGGCTTTCTGGGGCCAACGTCCTGACTTTC. This codes for CASSLYRDRLSGANVLTF.

V usage is TRBV27 and J usage is TRBJ2-7; D is ambiguous. The CDR3 extends over 15 amino acids. Germline V gene lookup returns CDR1 MNHEY and CDR2 SMNVEV (reference sequence). Trimming stripped 5 bases from V and 2 bases from J, with 16 bases between. The CDR3 region is CASSPPGIYPYEQYF. The CDR3 DNA reads TGTGCCAGCAGTCCGCCGGGCATCTATCCCTACGAGCAGTACTTC.

The sample holds many counts of this clonotype. The chain combines TRBV6-5 with TRBJ1-1; D unclear. Looked up from germline, CDR1 is MNHEY and CDR2 is SVGAGI. The CDR3 runs 14 residues. V was trimmed by 0 bases and J by 8 bases, leaving 13 bases between them. The CDR3 reads CASSYSRAAPEAFF. Here the CDR3 DNA reads TGTGCCAGCAGTTACTCGAGAGCGGCACCAGAAGCTTTCTTT.

This clonotype was counted once. The chain couples TRBV12-3 or TRBV12-4 to TRBJ2-1; 7 nucleotides align to TRBD1. The CDR3 spans 17 residues. With V trimmed by 7 bases and J by 4 bases, 16 bases remained unmatched. Here the CDR3 DNA reads TGTGCCAGCACCGACGGTGGGGGTGGACAGGAGTACAATGAGCAGTTCTTC. Translating it yields CASTDGGGGQEYNEQFF.

There are a few counts of this clonotype. This chain links TRBV4-3 with TRBJ1-2, with a weak D call TRBD1 (5 bases). Germline CDR1 is LGHNA and CDR2 is YSLEER. Trimming stripped 5 bases from V and 3 bases from J, with 16 bases between. CDR3 size: 15 residues. The CDR3: CASSYASGPDYGYTF. As DNA, the CDR3 is TGCGCCAGCAGCTATGCTTCAGGGCCCGACTATGGCTACACCTTC.

This clonotype was seen a handful of times. This chain connects TRBV6-2 or TRBV6-3 to TRBJ1-1, with TRBD1 as a possible D gene (6 bases). The CDR3 loop spans 16 amino acids. In germline, CDR1 is MNHEY, CDR2 SVGEGT. V was clipped by 6 bases and J by 2 bases, with 19 bases between them. The CDR3: CASRTHRDEKNTEAFF. The DNA for the CDR3 is TGTGCCAGCAGGACACACAGGGATGAGAAAAACACTGAAGCTTTCTTT.

V usage is TRBV6-5 and J usage is TRBJ1-1; no firm D call. The CDR3 length is 14 residues. Trimming cost V 6 bases and J 7 bases, with 18 bases left between them. Germline V gene lookup returns CDR1 MNHEY and CDR2 SVGAGI. The CDR3 loop reads CASSFQDGSNEAFF. CDR3 nucleotides: TGTGCCAGCAGCTTCCAGGACGGATCAAATGAAGCTTTCTTT.

This chain connects TRBV12-3 or TRBV12-4 to TRBJ2-7, with D possibly TRBD2 on 6 matching bases. V was shortened by 8 bases and J by 9 bases, with 23 bases between the two germline ends. The CDR3 has 14 amino acids. CDR3 DNA sequence: TGTGCCAGCCTACGCGGGACCACTCCTGGCGGGCAGTACTTC. Translation gives CASLRGTTPGGQYF.

V gene TRBV7-2 combines with J gene TRBJ2-1, with 7 nucleotides matching TRBD2. In germline, CDR1 is SGHTA, CDR2 FQGNSA. The CDR3 consists of 13 residues. J lost 6 bases, V lost 5 bases, and 4 bases had no gene match. The CDR3 DNA reads as TGTGCCAGCAGCATACGGACTAGCAATGAGCAGTTCTTC. Encoded protein: CASSIRTSNEQFF. The entire variable domain, with the rest obtained from reference TRBV7-2 and TRBJ2-1, is as follows: GAGVSQSPSNKVTEKGKDVELRCDPISGHTALYWYRQSLGQGLEFLIYFQGNSAPDKSGLPSDRFSAERTGGSVSTLTIQRTQQEDSAVYLCASSIRTSNEQFFGPGTRLTVL.

V usage is TRBV12-3 or TRBV12-4 and J usage is TRBJ1-5; 9 bases are a match to TRBD1. The CDR3 loop spans 15 amino acids. Losses at the gene ends were 6 bases for V and 3 bases for J; bases not matched to a gene: 6. CDR3 bases: TGTGCCAGCAGAGACGGGACAGGGTTCAATCAGCCCCAGCATTTT. It is translated as CASRDGTGFNQPQHF.

This clonotype has only a few counts. The chain recombines TRBV6-1 with TRBJ1-2; no definite D call. From germline, CDR1 is MNHNS and CDR2 SASEGT. This CDR3 has 15 amino acids. V was pared by 3 bases and J by 1 base, with 12 bases between. CDR3 sequence reads: CASSDLRDGNYGYTF. As DNA, the CDR3 is TGTGCCAGCAGTGATCTACGAGACGGTAACTATGGCTACACCTTC.

The rearrangement joins TRBV20-1 to TRBJ2-1, with D hard to call. The CDR3 contains 13 residues. V was shortened by 6 bases and J by 14 bases, with 23 bases between the two germline ends. Germline values: CDR1 DFQATT, CDR2 SNEGSKA (reference sequence). The CDR3 is CSAQSRMDRLEFF. The CDR3 DNA reads TGCAGTGCCCAGAGTCGGATGGATCGACTCGAGTTCTTC.